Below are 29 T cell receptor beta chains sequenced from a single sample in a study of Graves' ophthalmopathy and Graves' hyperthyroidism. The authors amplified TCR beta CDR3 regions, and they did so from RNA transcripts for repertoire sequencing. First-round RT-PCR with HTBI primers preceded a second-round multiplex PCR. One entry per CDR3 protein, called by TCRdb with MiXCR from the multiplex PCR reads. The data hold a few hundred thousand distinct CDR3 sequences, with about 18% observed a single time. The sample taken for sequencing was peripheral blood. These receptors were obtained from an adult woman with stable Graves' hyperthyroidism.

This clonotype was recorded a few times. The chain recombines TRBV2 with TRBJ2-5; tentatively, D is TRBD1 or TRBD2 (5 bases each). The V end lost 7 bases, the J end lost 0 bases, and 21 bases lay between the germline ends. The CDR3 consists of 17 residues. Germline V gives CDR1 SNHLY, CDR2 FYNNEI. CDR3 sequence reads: CASTLFSGTANQETQYF. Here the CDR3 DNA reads TGTGCCAGCACCCTCTTTTCCGGGACGGCTAACCAAGAGACCCAGTACTTC.

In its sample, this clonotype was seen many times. CDR3 sequence: CAISEQQETQYF. The CDR3 bases are TGTGCCATCAGTGAACAGCAAGAGACCCAGTACTTC. V usage is TRBV10-3 and J usage is TRBJ2-5; D call uncertain. Between the trimmed V and J ends, which lost 3 bases and 2 bases, there was a span of 4 bases. Germline-derived CDR1 and CDR2 are ENHRY and SYGVKD. The length of the CDR3 is 12 residues.

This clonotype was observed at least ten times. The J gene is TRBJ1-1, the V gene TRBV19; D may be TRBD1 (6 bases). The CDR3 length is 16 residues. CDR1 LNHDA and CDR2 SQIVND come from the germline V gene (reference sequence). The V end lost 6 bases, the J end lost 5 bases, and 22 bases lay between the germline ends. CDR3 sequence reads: CASRPRQGLLGTEAFF. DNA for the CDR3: TGTGCCAGTAGACCGAGGCAGGGGCTTTTGGGGACTGAAGCTTTCTTT.

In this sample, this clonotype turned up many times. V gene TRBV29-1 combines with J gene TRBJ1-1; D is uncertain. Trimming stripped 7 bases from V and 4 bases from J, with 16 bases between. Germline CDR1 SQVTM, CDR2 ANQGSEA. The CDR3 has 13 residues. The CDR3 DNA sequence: TGCAGCGCCTCGAGCCTTTTGGGCACTGAAGCTTTCTTT. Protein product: CSASSLLGTEAFF.

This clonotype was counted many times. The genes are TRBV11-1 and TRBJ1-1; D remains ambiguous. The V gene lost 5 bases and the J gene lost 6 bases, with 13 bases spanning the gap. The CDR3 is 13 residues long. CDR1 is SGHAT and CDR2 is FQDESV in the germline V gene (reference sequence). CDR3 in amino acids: CASSPDPGAEAFF. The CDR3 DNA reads TGTGCCAGCAGCCCCGACCCGGGCGCTGAAGCTTTCTTT.

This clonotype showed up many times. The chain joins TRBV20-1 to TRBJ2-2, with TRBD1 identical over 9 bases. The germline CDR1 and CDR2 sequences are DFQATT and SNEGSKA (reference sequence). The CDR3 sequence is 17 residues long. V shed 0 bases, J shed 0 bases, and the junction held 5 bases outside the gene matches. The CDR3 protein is CSAREYTGGANTGELFF. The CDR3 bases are TGCAGTGCTAGAGAATATACAGGGGGCGCGAACACCGGGGAGCTGTTTTTT.

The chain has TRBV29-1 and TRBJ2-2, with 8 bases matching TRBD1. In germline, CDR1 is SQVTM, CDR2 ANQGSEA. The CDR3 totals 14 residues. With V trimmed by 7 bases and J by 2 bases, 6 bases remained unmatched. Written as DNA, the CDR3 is TGCAGCGCCTTGGGACAGGAAAACACCGGGGAGCTGTTTTTT. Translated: CSALGQENTGELFF.

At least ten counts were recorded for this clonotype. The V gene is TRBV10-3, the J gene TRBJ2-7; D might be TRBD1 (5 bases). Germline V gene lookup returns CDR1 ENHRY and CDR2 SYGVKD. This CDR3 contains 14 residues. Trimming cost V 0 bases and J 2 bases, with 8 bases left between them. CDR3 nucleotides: TGTGCCATCAGTGAGTCGGGCAGGGCCTACGAGCAGTACTTC. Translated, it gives CAISESGRAYEQYF.

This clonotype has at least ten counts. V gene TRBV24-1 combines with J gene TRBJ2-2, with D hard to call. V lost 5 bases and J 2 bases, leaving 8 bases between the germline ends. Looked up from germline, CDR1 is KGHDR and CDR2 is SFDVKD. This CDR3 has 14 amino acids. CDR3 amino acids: CATSATSNTGELFF. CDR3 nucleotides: TGTGCCACCAGTGCTACCAGCAACACCGGGGAGCTGTTTTTT.

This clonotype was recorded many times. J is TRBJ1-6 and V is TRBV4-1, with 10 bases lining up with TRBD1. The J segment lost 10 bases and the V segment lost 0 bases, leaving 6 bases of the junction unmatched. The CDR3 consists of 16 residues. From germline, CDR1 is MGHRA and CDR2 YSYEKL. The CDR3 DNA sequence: TGCGCCAGCAGCCAAGACAGGGGACAGGGGAAATCACCCCTCCACTTT. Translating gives CASSQDRGQGKSPLHF.

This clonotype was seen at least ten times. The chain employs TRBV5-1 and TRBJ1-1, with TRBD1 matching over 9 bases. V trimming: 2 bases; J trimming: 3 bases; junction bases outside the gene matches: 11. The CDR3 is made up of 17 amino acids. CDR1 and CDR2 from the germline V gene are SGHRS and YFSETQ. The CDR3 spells CASSFGQGIRAYTEAFF. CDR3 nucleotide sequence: TGCGCCAGCAGCTTCGGACAGGGGATCAGGGCGTACACTGAAGCTTTCTTT.

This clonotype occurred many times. CDR3 bases: TGTGCCAGCAGCCAAGGGACAGTGACATACGAGCAGTACTTC. Translated, it gives CASSQGTVTYEQYF. The chain links TRBV7-2 to TRBJ2-7; 7 bases map to TRBD1. Germline V gene data show CDR1 as SGHTA and CDR2 as FQGNSA. The CDR3 runs to 14 residues. Trimming cost V 5 bases and J 4 bases; bases outside gene matches: 8. The variable domain in full, completed from reference TRBV7-2 and TRBJ2-7, reads GAGVSQSPSNKVTEKGKDVELRCDPISGHTALYWYRQSLGQGLEFLIYFQGNSAPDKSGLPSDRFSAERTGGSVSTLTIQRTQQEDSAVYLCASSQGTVTYEQYFGPGTRLTVT.

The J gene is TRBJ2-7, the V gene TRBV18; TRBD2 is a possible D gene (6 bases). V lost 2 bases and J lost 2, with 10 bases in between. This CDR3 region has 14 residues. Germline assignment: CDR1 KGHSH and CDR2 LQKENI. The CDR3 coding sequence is TGTGCCAGCTCACCATCGGGGGTAGCCTACGAGCAGTACTTC. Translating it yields CASSPSGVAYEQYF.

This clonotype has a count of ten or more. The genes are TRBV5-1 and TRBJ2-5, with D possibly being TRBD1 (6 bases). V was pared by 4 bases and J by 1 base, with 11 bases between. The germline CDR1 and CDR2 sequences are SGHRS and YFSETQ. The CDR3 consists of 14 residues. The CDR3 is CASSHGQPQETQYF. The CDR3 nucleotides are TGCGCCAGCAGCCATGGACAGCCCCAAGAGACCCAGTACTTC. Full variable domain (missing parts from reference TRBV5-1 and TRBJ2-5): KAGVTQTPRYLIKTRGQQVTLSCSPISGHRSVSWYQQTPGQGLQFLFEYFSETQRNKGNFPGRFSGRQFSNSRSEMNVSTLELGDSALYLCASSHGQPQETQYFGPGTRLLVL.

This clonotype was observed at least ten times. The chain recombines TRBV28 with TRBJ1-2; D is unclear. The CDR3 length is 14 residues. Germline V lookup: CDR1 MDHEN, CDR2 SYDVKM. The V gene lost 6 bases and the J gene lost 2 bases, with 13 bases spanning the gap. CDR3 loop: CASSSTQGNYGYTF. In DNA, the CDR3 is TGTGCCAGCAGCTCAACCCAAGGGAACTATGGCTACACCTTC.

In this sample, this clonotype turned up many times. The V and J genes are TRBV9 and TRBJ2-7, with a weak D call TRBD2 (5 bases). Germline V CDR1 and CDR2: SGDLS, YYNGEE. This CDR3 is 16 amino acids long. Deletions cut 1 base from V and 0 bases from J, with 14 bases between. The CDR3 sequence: CASSVQPQSGSYEQYF. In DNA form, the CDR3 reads TGTGCCAGCAGCGTACAGCCCCAAAGCGGCTCCTACGAGCAGTACTTC.

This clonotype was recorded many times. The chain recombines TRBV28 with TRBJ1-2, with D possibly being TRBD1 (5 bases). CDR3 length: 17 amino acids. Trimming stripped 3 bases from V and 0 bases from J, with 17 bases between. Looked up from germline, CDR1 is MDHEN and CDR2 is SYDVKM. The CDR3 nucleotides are TGTGCCAGCAGTTTTGGGGGGAGAGGAAGACCTAACTATGGCTACACCTTC. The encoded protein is CASSFGGRGRPNYGYTF.

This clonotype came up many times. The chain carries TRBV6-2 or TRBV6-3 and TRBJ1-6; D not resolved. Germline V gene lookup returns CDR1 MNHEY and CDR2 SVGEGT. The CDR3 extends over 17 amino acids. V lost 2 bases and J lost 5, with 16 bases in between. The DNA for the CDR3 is TGTGCCAGCAGTTACCCGTTGGAACAGCATCATAATTCACCCCTCCACTTT. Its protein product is CASSYPLEQHHNSPLHF.

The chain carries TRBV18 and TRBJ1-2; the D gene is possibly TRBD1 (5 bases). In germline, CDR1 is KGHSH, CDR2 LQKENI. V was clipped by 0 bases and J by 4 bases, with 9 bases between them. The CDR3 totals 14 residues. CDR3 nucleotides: TGTGCCAGCTCACCACCGAGCAGGGCCTATGGCTACACCTTC. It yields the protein CASSPPSRAYGYTF. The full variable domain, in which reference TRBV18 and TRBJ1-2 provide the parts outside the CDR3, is NAGVMQNPRHLVRRRGQEARLRCSPMKGHSHVYWYRQLPEEGLKFMVYLQKENIIDESGMPKERFSAEFPKEGPSILRIQQVVRGDSAAYFCASSPPSRAYGYTFGSGTRLTVV.

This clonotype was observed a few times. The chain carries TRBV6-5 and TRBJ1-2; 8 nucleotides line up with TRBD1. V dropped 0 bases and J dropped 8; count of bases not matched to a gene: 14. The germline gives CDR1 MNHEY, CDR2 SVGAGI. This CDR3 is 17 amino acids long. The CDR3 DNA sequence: TGTGCCAGCAGTTACTCGAGATCTGGCCAGGGGGCTGTGGGCTACACCTTC. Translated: CASSYSRSGQGAVGYTF.

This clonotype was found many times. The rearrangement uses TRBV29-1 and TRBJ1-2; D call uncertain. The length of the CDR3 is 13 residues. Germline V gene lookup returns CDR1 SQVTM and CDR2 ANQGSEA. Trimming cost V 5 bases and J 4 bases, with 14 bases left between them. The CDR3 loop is CSVRRPGRYGYTF. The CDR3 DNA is TGCAGCGTTAGACGGCCCGGGCGCTATGGCTACACCTTC.

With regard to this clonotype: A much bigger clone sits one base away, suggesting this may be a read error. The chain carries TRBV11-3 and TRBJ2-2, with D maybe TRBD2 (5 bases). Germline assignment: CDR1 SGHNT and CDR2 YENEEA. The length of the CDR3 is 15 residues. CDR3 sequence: CASSPRKGNTGELLF. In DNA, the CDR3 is TGTGCCAGCAGCCCCCGAAAGGGTAACACCGGGGAGCTGTTGTTT.

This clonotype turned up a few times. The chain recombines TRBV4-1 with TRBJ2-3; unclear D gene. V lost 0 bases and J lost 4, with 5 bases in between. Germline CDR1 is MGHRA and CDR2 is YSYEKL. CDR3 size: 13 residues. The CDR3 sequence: CASSQDRPDTQYF. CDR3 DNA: TGCGCCAGCAGCCAAGATCGGCCAGATACGCAGTATTTT.

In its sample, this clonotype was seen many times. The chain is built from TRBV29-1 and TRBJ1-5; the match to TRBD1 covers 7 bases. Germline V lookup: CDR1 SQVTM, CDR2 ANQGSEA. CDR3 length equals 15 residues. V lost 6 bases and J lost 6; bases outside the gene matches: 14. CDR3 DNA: TGCAGCGTGATTCTGATGTCAGGGGGGAGTCAGCCCCAGCATTTT. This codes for CSVILMSGGSQPQHF.

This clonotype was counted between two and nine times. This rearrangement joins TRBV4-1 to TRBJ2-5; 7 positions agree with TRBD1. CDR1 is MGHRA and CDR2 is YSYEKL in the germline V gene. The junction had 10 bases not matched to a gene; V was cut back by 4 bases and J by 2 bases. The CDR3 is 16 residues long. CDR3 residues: CASSLDSRGWQETQYF. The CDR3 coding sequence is TGCGCCAGCAGCCTTGACTCCAGGGGGTGGCAAGAGACCCAGTACTTC.

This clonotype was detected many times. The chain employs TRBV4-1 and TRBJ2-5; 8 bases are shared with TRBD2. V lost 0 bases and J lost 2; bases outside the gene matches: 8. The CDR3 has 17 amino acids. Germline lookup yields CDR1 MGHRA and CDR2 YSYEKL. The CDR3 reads CASSQDQASGLQETQYF. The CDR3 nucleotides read TGCGCCAGCAGCCAAGATCAGGCTAGCGGGTTACAAGAGACCCAGTACTTC.

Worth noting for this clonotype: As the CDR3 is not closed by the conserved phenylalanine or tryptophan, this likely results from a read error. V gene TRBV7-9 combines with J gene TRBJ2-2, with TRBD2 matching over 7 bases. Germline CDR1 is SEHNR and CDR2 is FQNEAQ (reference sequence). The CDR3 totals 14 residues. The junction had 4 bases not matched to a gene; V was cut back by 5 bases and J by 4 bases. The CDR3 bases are TGTGCCAGCAGCCATCGGACTAGCACCGGGGAGCTGTTTTAT. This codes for CASSHRTSTGELFY.

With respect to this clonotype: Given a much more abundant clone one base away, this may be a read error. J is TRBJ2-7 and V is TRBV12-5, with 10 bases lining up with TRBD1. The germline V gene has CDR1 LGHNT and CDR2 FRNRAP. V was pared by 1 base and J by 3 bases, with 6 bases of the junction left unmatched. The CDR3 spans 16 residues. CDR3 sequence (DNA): TGTGCTAGTGGTTTGGACGTAGGGACAGGGGTCTACGAGCAGTACGTC. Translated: CASGLDVGTGVYEQYV.

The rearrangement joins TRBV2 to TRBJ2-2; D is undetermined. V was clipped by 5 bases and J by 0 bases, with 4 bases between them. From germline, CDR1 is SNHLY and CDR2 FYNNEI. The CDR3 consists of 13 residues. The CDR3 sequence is CASSQSNTGELFF. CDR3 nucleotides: TGTGCCAGCAGTCAATCGAACACCGGGGAGCTGTTTTTT. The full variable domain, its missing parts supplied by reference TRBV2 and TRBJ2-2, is EPEVTQTPSHQVTQMGQEVILRCVPISNHLYFYWYRQILGQKVEFLVSFYNNEISEKSEIFDDQFSVERPDGSNFTLKIRSTKLEDSAMYFCASSQSNTGELFFGEGSRLTVL.